A single sample gave rise to the 24 T cell receptor beta chains below, sequenced in a study of CD8+ T cells in alopecia areata. As for treatment: oral pan-JAK inhibitor, 5-10 mg twice daily. TCR sequencing used cDNA made by reverse transcription of extracted RNA. The repertoire was sequenced with immunoSEQ multiplex PCR; TCRdb's copy has only in-frame clones and lacks some. Of about 120,000 clones detected, about 50% appear once; the ten largest clones hold around 0.44%. Sequences were derived from CD4+ T cells sorted from blood, sampled at week 4, from a patient treated with tofacitinib. All receptors derive from a human donor with alopecia areata.

The V gene is TRBV9, the J gene TRBJ2-5; D is unclear. Germline CDR1 and CDR2: SGDLS and YYNGEE. The ends were cut back, 0 bases at V and 1 base at J, with 4 bases in the middle. The CDR3 sequence is 13 residues long. In DNA, the CDR3 is TGTGCCAGCAGCGTAGACAGCCAAGAGACCCAGTACTTC. Translation: CASSVDSQETQYF.

Here the CDR3 reads CSVEDRGPTEAFF. The CDR3 DNA follows: TGCAGCGTTGAAGATCGGGGGCCTACTGAAGCTTTCTTT. The J gene is TRBJ1-1, the V gene TRBV29-1; a possible D gene is TRBD1 (6 bases). Germline values: CDR1 SQVTM, CDR2 ANQGSEA. V was shortened by 0 bases and J by 5 bases, with 10 bases between the two germline ends. The CDR3 runs 13 residues. The whole variable domain, remainder taken from reference TRBV29-1 and TRBJ1-1, is SAVISQKPSRDICQRGTSLTIQCQVDSQVTMMFWYRQQPGQSLTLIATANQGSEATYESGFVIDKFPISRPNLTFSTLTVSNMSPEDSSIYLCSVEDRGPTEAFFGQGTRLTVV.

This rearrangement joins TRBV7-3 to TRBJ1-5; perhaps TRBD1 as D (6 bases). This CDR3 has 16 residues. V gave up 3 bases and J gave up 0 bases, with 12 bases separating them. Looked up from germline, CDR1 is SGHTA and CDR2 is FQGTGA. The CDR3: CASSFYQGNSNQPQHF. The CDR3 coding sequence is TGTGCCAGCAGCTTCTATCAGGGGAATAGCAATCAGCCCCAGCATTTT.

This clone was counted only a few times. The J gene is TRBJ2-7, the V gene TRBV7-8; 7 positions match TRBD1. The CDR3 consists of 14 residues. Germline CDR1 is SGHVS and CDR2 is FQNEAQ. The V segment lost 5 bases and the J segment 2 bases; nucleotides outside the gene matches: 6. The CDR3 DNA reads as TGTGCCAGCAGCCCTCCGGGACAGACCTACGAGCAGTACTTC. Residues: CASSPPGQTYEQYF.

The CDR3 sequence is CASSNVRGSHEQYF. In DNA, the CDR3 is TGTGCCAGCAGCAATGTGAGGGGGAGTCACGAGCAGTACTTC. The chain has TRBV13 and TRBJ2-7; tentatively, D is TRBD1 (6 bases). This CDR3 is built from 14 residues. V was shortened by 5 bases and J by 5 bases, with 16 bases between the two germline ends. Germline values: CDR1 PRHDT, CDR2 FYEKMQ (reference sequence). The full variable domain, rest sourced from reference TRBV13 and TRBJ2-7, is AAGVIQSPRHLIKEKRETATLKCYPIPRHDTVYWYQQGPGQDPQFLISFYEKMQSDKGSIPDRFSAQQFSDYHSELNMSSLELGDSALYFCASSNVRGSHEQYFGPGTRLTVT.

This clone was recorded many times. V and J are TRBV19 and TRBJ2-6; the D is unclear. CDR3 length: 13 amino acids. V was shortened by 8 bases and J by 2 bases, with 7 bases between the two germline ends. From germline, CDR1 is LNHDA and CDR2 SQIVND (reference sequence). The CDR3 nucleotides are TGTGCCAGTTTAGTGGCTGGGGCCAACGTCCTGACTTTC. Translation: CASLVAGANVLTF.

This chain joins TRBV5-1 and TRBJ2-7; possible D gene TRBD1, 6 bases. In germline, CDR1 is SGHRS, CDR2 YFSETQ. Trimming cost V 6 bases and J 2 bases, with 15 bases left between them. The CDR3 covers 14 residues. The CDR3 here is CASTTDSLTYEQYF. The DNA of the CDR3 is TGCGCCAGCACCACGGACAGCCTAACCTACGAGCAGTACTTC. Full variable domain (outside the CDR3, taken from reference TRBV5-1 and TRBJ2-7): KAGVTQTPRYLIKTRGQQVTLSCSPISGHRSVSWYQQTPGQGLQFLFEYFSETQRNKGNFPGRFSGRQFSNSRSEMNVSTLELGDSALYLCASTTDSLTYEQYFGPGTRLTVT.

This chain joins TRBV6-6 and TRBJ1-1; the D is unclear. The CDR3 runs to 16 residues. Looked up from germline, CDR1 is MNHNY and CDR2 is SVGAGI (reference sequence). The V gene lost 6 bases and the J gene lost 0 bases, with 17 bases spanning the gap. The CDR3 DNA reads as TGTGCCAGCAGAACGTCACGGGGAGTTATGAACACTGAAGCTTTCTTT. Translating gives CASRTSRGVMNTEAFF.

V usage is TRBV6-5 and J usage is TRBJ2-7, with 8 positions matching TRBD1. J gave up 4 bases and V 10 bases, and 3 bases lay outside the gene matches. This CDR3 region has 11 residues. Germline CDR1 MNHEY, CDR2 SVGAGI. As DNA, the CDR3 is TGTGCCACAGGACAGGGATACGAGCAGTACTTC. Translation gives CATGQGYEQYF.

This sequence joins TRBV2 and TRBJ2-3, with a possible D match to TRBD2 (5 bases). V was cut by 4 bases and J by 5 bases, with 13 bases left in between. The CDR3 contains 14 residues. Germline V CDR1 and CDR2: SNHLY, FYNNEI. CDR3 DNA: TGTGCCAGCAGTGTTGTCGGGAATCGAGATACGCAGTATTTT. This translates into CASSVVGNRDTQYF.

The chain carries TRBV5-1 and TRBJ2-7; a possible D gene is TRBD1 (5 bases). Germline CDR1 and CDR2: SGHRS and YFSETQ. Trimming stripped 2 bases from V and 3 bases from J, with 9 bases between. The CDR3 is 13 residues long. The DNA of the CDR3 is TGCGCCAGCAGCTTCAGGGTCGACTACGAGCAGTACTTC. Amino acids: CASSFRVDYEQYF.

The chain uses TRBV13 and TRBJ2-2, with TRBD2 matching 7 bases. The CDR3 is made up of 16 amino acids. Germline loops: CDR1 PRHDT, CDR2 FYEKMQ (reference sequence). J lost 1 base, V lost 1 base, and 3 bases had no gene match. The CDR3 sequence is CASSLAGLLNTGELFF. Here the CDR3 DNA reads TGTGCCAGCAGCTTAGCGGGACTACTGAACACCGGGGAGCTGTTTTTT.

The chain joins TRBV30 to TRBJ1-5, with TRBD1 matching 8 bases. With V trimmed by 1 base and J by 5 bases, 4 bases remained unmatched. The CDR3 is 14 amino acids. The germline CDR1 and CDR2 sequences are GTSNPN and SVGIG (reference sequence). This chain's CDR3 is CAWSGPGGDQPQHF. CDR3 bases: TGTGCCTGGAGTGGGCCAGGGGGCGATCAGCCCCAGCATTTT.

V usage is TRBV7-8 and J usage is TRBJ2-5; TRBD1 agrees at 10 bases. TRBJ2-7 explains the end of the DNA better; the J call may be wrong. The CDR3 length is 17 residues. Germline loops: CDR1 SGHVS, CDR2 FQNEAQ. The CDR3 protein is CASSRIRDRGKGYEQYF. The CDR3, as DNA: TGTGCCAGCAGCAGAATCCGGGACAGGGGTAAGGGGTACGAGCAGTACTTC.

The chain uses TRBV2 and TRBJ1-1; D is uncertain. The CDR3 is 13 residues long. The V and J ends lost 1 base and 3 bases respectively, with 6 bases between them. Germline V gives CDR1 SNHLY, CDR2 FYNNEI. The DNA for the CDR3 is TGTGCCAGCAGTGAAGGTGCGGACACTGAAGCTTTCTTT. This sequence encodes CASSEGADTEAFF. Drawing the rest from reference TRBV2 and TRBJ1-1, the complete variable domain is EPEVTQTPSHQVTQMGQEVILRCVPISNHLYFYWYRQILGQKVEFLVSFYNNEISEKSEIFDDQFSVERPDGSNFTLKIRSTKLEDSAMYFCASSEGADTEAFFGQGTRLTVV.

CDR3: CASYSPGMNTEAFF. The DNA for the CDR3 is TGTGCCAGCTATTCCCCCGGCATGAACACTGAAGCTTTCTTT. V gene TRBV6-6 combines with J gene TRBJ1-1; unclear D gene. V was clipped by 8 bases and J by 0 bases, with 13 bases between them. The germline V gene has CDR1 MNHNY and CDR2 SVGAGI (reference sequence). The CDR3 is 14 residues long.

The rearrangement joins TRBV19 to TRBJ2-7; D uncertain. CDR1 is LNHDA, CDR2 SQIVND, per germline (reference sequence). V lost 5 bases and J 3 bases, leaving 14 bases between the germline ends. The CDR3 consists of 14 residues. The CDR3 protein is CASSPGPPLYEQYF. In DNA form, the CDR3 reads TGTGCCAGTAGTCCGGGTCCTCCTCTCTACGAGCAGTACTTC.

This clone was observed a few times. The chain has TRBV7-9 and TRBJ2-2; 7 bases agree with TRBD1. CDR1 and CDR2 (germline): SEHNR, FQNEAQ (reference sequence). The CDR3 runs 17 residues. J gave up 4 bases and V 5 bases, and 13 bases lay outside the gene matches. The CDR3: CASSPTRGQFSTGELFF. CDR3 bases: TGTGCCAGCAGCCCCACAAGGGGGCAGTTTAGCACCGGGGAGCTGTTTTTT.

This chain links TRBV7-9 with TRBJ2-5; TRBD2 matches at 15 bases. The germline CDR1 and CDR2 sequences are SEHNR and FQNEAQ (reference sequence). V lost 5 bases and J lost 1; bases outside the gene matches: 5. CDR3 length: 17 amino acids. The CDR3 is CASSRGLAGGPQETQYF. In nucleotides, the CDR3 is TGTGCCAGCAGCCGTGGACTAGCGGGAGGGCCCCAAGAGACCCAGTACTTC.

The genes are TRBV29-1 and TRBJ2-7, with D tentatively TRBD1 or TRBD2 (5 bases each). V lost 4 bases, J lost 4 bases, and 14 bases lay in between. The CDR3 length is 13 residues. CDR1 SQVTM and CDR2 ANQGSEA come from the germline V gene. DNA of the CDR3: TGCAGCGTTGTCAAGGGGACGGGGTACGAGCAGTACTTC. It is translated as CSVVKGTGYEQYF.

CDR3 loop: CASSQGLAWTQYF. In DNA, the CDR3 is TGCGCCAGCAGCCAGGGTCTAGCTTGGACCCAGTACTTC. The chain recombines TRBV5-1 with TRBJ2-5, with D perhaps given as TRBD1 or TRBD2 (5 bases each). Germline lookup yields CDR1 SGHRS and CDR2 YFSETQ. This CDR3 region has 13 residues. The V and J ends lost 4 bases and 7 bases respectively, with 14 bases between them.

This clone has just one count. The same CDR3 arises from other DNA sequences in this sample as well. This sequence joins TRBV18 and TRBJ2-7; perhaps TRBD1 as D (5 bases). This CDR3 region has 14 residues. CDR1 KGHSH and CDR2 LQKENI come from the germline V gene. V was shortened by 0 bases and J by 2 bases, with 8 bases between the two germline ends. CDR3 sequence: CASSPPSGTYEQYF. CDR3 sequence (DNA): TGTGCCAGCTCACCACCGTCAGGGACCTACGAGCAGTACTTC.

The CDR3 region is CASSPPTGTGTEAFF. The CDR3 coding sequence is TGTGCCAGCTCACCACCGACAGGGACGGGCACTGAAGCTTTCTTT. V is TRBV18 and J is TRBJ1-1; 7 bases align to TRBD1. This CDR3 spans 15 amino acids. Germline assignment: CDR1 KGHSH and CDR2 LQKENI. J lost 4 bases, V lost 0 bases, and 5 bases had no gene match.

The J gene is TRBJ2-3, the V gene TRBV5-6; the match to TRBD2 covers 14 bases. CDR3 length: 15 residues. Germline V CDR1 and CDR2: SGHDT, YYEEEE. The ends lost 4 bases at V and 5 bases at J; junction bases unmatched: 3. CDR3 nucleotide sequence: TGTGCCAGCAGCGGGACTAGCGGGAGCGGAGATACGCAGTATTTT. The encoded protein is CASSGTSGSGDTQYF. Complete variable domain (other parts from reference TRBV5-6 and TRBJ2-3): DAGVTQSPTHLIKTRGQQVTLRCSPKSGHDTVSWYQQALGQGPQFIFQYYEEEERQRGNFPDRFSGHQFPNYSSELNVNALLLGDSALYLCASSGTSGSGDTQYFGPGTRLTVL.